This T cell receptor beta chain was identified in a study of T cells in Graves' hyperthyroidism and ophthalmopathy. Study-level background: Specimen type is peripheral blood, collected at initial diagnosis prior to any treatment.

RNA transcripts provided the source from which TCR beta CDR3 regions were amplified. Initially, a first-round RT-PCR of the TCR CDR3 employed the HTBI primer set. A single record per CDR3 protein comes from TCRdb applying MiXCR to the multiplex PCR reads. This sample has about 350,000 distinct CDR3 sequences, with over 15% found just once. The V end lost 3 bases, the J end lost 1 base, and 9 bases lay between the germline ends. Germline V gene sequence: CDR1 SGHTA, CDR2 FQGTGA. The CDR3 covers 14 residues. There are many counts of this clonotype. The specimen was blood. The TCR sequence derives from a middle-aged woman with Graves' ophthalmopathy. The chain employs TRBV7-3 and TRBJ1-1; D is possibly TRBD1 (6 bases). CDR3 sequence reads: CASSFLGGNTEAFF. CDR3 bases: TGTGCCAGCAGCTTCTTAGGGGGGAACACTGAAGCTTTCTTT.